This T cell receptor (beta chain) was observed in a study of OX40 agonist ivuxolimab in advanced cancers. Study in general: Partial responses were recorded for three patients, including one with hepatocellular carcinoma and two with cutaneous melanoma.

In this sample, this clone turned up once. Germline V gene lookup returns CDR1 SGHTA and CDR2 FQGNSA. V trimming: 1 base; J trimming: 6 bases; junction bases outside the gene matches: 5. The length of the CDR3 is 15 residues. Profiled with immunoSEQ multiplex PCR; TCRdb holds only in-frame clones, not every one. The top ten clones hold over 0.3% of a sample with about 75,000 clones, over 85% of them seen once. The specimen was CD4+ or CD8+ T cells sorted from blood, collected in a trial of the OX40 agonist ivuxolimab. J is TRBJ1-5 and V is TRBV7-2; 8 bases are a match to TRBD1. The receptor comes from an adult with an advanced solid tumor such as melanoma, head and neck, liver or kidney cancer. CDR3: CASSLGTGPTQPQHF. As DNA, the CDR3 is TGTGCCAGCAGCTTAGGGACAGGGCCAACTCAGCCCCAGCATTTT.